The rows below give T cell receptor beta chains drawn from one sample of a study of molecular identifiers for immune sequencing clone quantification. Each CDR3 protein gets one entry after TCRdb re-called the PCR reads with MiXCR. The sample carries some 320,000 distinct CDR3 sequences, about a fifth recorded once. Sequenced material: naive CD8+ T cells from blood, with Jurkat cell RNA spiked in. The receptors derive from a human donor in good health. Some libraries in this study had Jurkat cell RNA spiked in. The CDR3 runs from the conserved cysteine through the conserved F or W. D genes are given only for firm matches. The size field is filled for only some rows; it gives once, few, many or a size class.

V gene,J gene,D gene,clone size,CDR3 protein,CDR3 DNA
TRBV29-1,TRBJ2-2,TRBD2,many,CSVTKRGENTGELFF,TGCAGCGTGACAAAACGGGGGGAGAACACCGGGGAGCTGTTTTTT
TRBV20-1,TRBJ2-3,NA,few,CSARDPTIQSIPDTQYF,TGCAGTGCTAGAGATCCGACTATTCAGTCTATTCCGGATACGCAGTATTTT
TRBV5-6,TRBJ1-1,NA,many,CASSLVLGVVTEAFF,TGTGCCAGCAGCTTGGTTCTGGGGGTTGTCACTGAAGCTTTCTTT
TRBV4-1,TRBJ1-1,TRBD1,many,CASSVVDRVNTEAFF,TGCGCCAGCAGCGTTGTAGACAGGGTGAACACTGAAGCTTTCTTT
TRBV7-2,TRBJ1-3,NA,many,CASSLATGWGNTIYF,TGTGCCAGCAGCTTAGCCACAGGGTGGGGAAACACCATATATTTT
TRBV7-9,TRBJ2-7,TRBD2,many,CASSLPTSGRYEQYF,TGTGCCAGCAGCTTACCGACTAGCGGGAGGTACGAGCAGTACTTC
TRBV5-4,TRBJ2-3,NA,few,CASRGMGRGPGDTQYF,TGTGCCAGCAGGGGGATGGGGAGGGGGCCCGGAGATACGCAGTATTTT
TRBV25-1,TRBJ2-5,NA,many,CASSSGQGTQYF,NA
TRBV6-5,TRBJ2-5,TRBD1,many,CASSPWDRAKETQYF,TGTGCCAGCAGTCCGTGGGACAGGGCGAAAGAGACCCAGTACTTC
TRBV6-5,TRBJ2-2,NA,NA,CASNPVPVRPGELFF,TGTGCCAGCAATCCCGTACCCGTAAGGCCCGGGGAGCTGTTTTTT
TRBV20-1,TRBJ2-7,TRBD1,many,CSAYAGTGGYEQYF,TGCAGTGCTTATGCCGGGACAGGGGGCTACGAGCAGTACTTC
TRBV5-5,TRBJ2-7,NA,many,CASSLGPGRSYEQYF,TGTGCCAGCAGCTTGGGGCCGGGACGATCCTACGAGCAGTACTTC
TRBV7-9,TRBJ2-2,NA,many,CASSLARENTGELFF,TGTGCCAGCAGCTTAGCGCGGGAAAACACCGGGGAGCTGTTTTTT
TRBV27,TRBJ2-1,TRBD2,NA,CASSEAPGLLNEQFF,TGTGCCAGCAGTGAGGCACCGGGACTACTCAATGAGCAGTTCTTC
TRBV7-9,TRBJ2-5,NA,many,CASSLVNQETQYF,TGTGCCAGCAGCTTAGTAAACCAAGAGACCCAGTACTTC
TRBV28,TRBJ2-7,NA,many,CASRTPSYEQYF,TGTGCCAGCAGGACTCCATCCTACGAGCAGTACTTC
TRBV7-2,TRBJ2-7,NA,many,CASSMGEDEQYF,TGTGCCAGCAGCATGGGGGAAGACGAGCAGTACTTC
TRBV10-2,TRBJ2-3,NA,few,CASSESGGRTDTQYF,TGCGCCAGCAGTGAGTCGGGGGGGCGCACAGATACGCAGTATTTT
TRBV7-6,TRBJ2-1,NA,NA,CASSLSLGQLYNEQFF,TGTGCCAGCAGCTTAAGCCTCGGACAGCTCTACAATGAGCAGTTCTTC
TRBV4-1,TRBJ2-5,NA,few,CASSPNGQAPLETQYF,TGCGCCAGCAGCCCCAACGGGCAGGCCCCGTTGGAGACCCAGTACTTC
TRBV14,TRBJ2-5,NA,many,CASSQERGPGFETQYF,TGTGCCAGCAGCCAAGAGCGGGGCCCCGGGTTTGAGACCCAGTACTTC
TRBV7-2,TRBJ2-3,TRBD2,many,CASSLLAGGPDTQYF,TGTGCCAGCAGCTTACTAGCGGGAGGGCCAGATACGCAGTATTTT
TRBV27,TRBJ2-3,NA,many,CASSPSTSTDTQYF,TGTGCCAGCAGTCCCTCCACTAGCACAGATACGCAGTATTTT
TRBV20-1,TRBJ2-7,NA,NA,CSARDWSLTSYEQYF,TGCAGTGCTAGAGATTGGAGTCTGACCTCCTACGAGCAGTACTTC
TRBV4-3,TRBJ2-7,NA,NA,CASSQDSRSPSSYEQHF,TGCGCCAGCAGCCAAGATAGCAGGAGTCCTAGCTCCTACGAGCAGCACTTC
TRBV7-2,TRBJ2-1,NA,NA,CAGSSRIDGMFF,TGTGCCGGCAGCTCCCGGATTGATGGTATGTTCTTC
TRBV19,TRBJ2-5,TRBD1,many,CASSIYSGTGQETQYF,TGTGCCAGTAGTATTTACTCCGGGACAGGCCAAGAGACCCAGTACTTC
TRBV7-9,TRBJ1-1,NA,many,CASSSQENWGTEAFF,TGTGCCAGCAGCTCCCAAGAGAATTGGGGCACTGAAGCTTTCTTT
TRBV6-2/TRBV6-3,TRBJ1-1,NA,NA,CASRAGTAFSEAFF,TGTGCCAGCAGGGCCGGGACGGCCTTCTCTGAAGCTTTCTTT
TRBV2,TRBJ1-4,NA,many,CASSLFATNEKLFF,TGTGCCAGCAGCCTATTCGCAACTAATGAAAAACTGTTTTTT
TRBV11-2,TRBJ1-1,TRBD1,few,CASSLDHGDSRLTDAFF,TGTGCCAGCAGCTTAGATCACGGGGACAGCCGGCTCACTGATGCTTTCTTT
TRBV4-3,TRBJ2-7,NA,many,CASSLFHLNEQYF,TGCGCCAGCAGCCTGTTCCATCTTAACGAGCAGTACTTC
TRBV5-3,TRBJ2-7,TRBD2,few,CASSRVSGDSYEQYF,TGTGCCAGCAGCCGGGTGAGCGGGGACTCCTACGAGCAGTACTTC
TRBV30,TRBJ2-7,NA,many,CAWASGYEQYF,TGTGCCTGGGCGTCAGGCTACGAGCAGTACTTC
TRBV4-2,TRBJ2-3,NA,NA,CASSQDRESFTDTQYF,TGTGCCAGCAGCCAAGACCGGGAGAGCTTCACGGATACGCAGTATTTT
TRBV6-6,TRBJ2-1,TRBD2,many,CASSPFAGGPDEQFF,TGTGCCAGCAGCCCCTTTGCGGGAGGGCCCGATGAGCAGTTCTTC
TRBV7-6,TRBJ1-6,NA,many,CASSRNRDYENSPLHF,TGTGCCAGCAGCCGCAACCGGGACTATGAGAATTCACCCCTCCACTTT
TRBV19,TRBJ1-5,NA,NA,CASRRSNQPQHF,TGTGCCAGTAGGCGTTCCAATCAGCCCCAGCATTTT
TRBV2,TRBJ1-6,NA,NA,CASRGRISPLHF,TGTGCCAGCAGGGGTCGAATTTCACCCCTCCACTTT
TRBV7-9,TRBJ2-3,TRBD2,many,CASSSPGLAGETDTQYF,TGTGCCAGCAGCTCTCCCGGACTAGCGGGGGAGACAGATACGCAGTATTTT
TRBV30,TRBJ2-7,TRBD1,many,CAWTGTDSYEQYF,TGTGCCTGGACCGGGACAGATTCCTACGAGCAGTACTTC
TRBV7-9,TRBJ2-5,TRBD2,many,CASSSLSGGAQETQYF,TGTGCCAGCAGCTCGCTTAGCGGGGGGGCCCAAGAGACCCAGTACTTC
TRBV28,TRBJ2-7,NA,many,CASSSSGGRNEQYF,TGTGCCAGCAGTTCAAGCGGCGGGCGGAACGAGCAGTACTTC
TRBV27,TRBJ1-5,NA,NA,CASSPPGENQPQHF,TGTGCCAGCAGCCCACCAGGGGAAAATCAGCCCCAGCATTTT
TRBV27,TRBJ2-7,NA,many,CASSFGGQPYEQYF,TGCGCCAGCAGCTTCGGGGGTCAACCCTACGAGCAGTACTTC
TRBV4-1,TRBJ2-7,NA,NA,CASGRIDASYEQYF,TGCGCCAGCGGCCGTATCGACGCCTCCTACGAGCAATACTTC
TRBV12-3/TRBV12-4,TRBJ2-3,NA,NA,CASSLRLADTQYF,TGTGCCAGCAGTCTCAGACTAGCAGATACGCAGTATTTT
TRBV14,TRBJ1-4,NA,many,CASSTRRQGLGEKLFF,TGTGCCAGCAGCACCCGCCGGCAGGGATTAGGTGAAAAACTGTTTTTT
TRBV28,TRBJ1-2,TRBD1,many,CASTRTGSNYGYTF,TGTGCCAGCACCAGGACAGGGTCTAACTATGGCTACACCTTC
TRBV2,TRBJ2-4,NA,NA,CASSEVGALAKNIQYF,TGTGCCAGCAGTGAAGTTGGGGCCTTAGCCAAAAACATTCAGTACTTC